Listed here are 27 T cell receptor beta chains from one sample, sequenced in a study of cytomegalovirus exposure and HLA in healthy donors. The PCR ran on 60 Vbeta and 13 Jbeta primers. Sequencing was performed with immunoSEQ multiplex PCR; in TCRdb, only in-frame clones are kept and a portion is missing. The table includes roughly 190,000 clones, roughly 73% detected once. Material for sequencing was PBMCs. These receptors came from a woman aged 25-40 years in good health and CMV-seropositive.

The chain recombines TRBV5-6 with TRBJ2-1; D is unclear. Trimming took 3 bases from V and 3 from J, leaving 7 bases between them. Germline V gene lookup returns CDR1 SGHDT and CDR2 YYEEEE. CDR3 length: 13 residues. CDR3 sequence (DNA): TGTGCCAGCAGCTCATACAACTACAATGAGCAGTTCTTC. This encodes CASSSYNYNEQFF.

CDR3 nucleotides: TGTGCCAGCAGTTTAAGTGACAGGGGATTGTCGGGTGAAAAACTGTTTTTT. This sequence encodes CASSLSDRGLSGEKLFF. The chain combines TRBV28 with TRBJ1-4; 8 bases fit TRBD1. The CDR3 runs 17 residues. V was clipped by 2 bases and J by 7 bases; unmatched bases: 12. Germline V gene data show CDR1 as MDHEN and CDR2 as SYDVKM.

On this clone: This could be a read error, since a much larger clone is one nucleotide away. The V and J genes are TRBV7-9 and TRBJ2-7; weak D call: TRBD1 (5 bases). The CDR3 totals 13 residues. The germline gives CDR1 SEHNR, CDR2 FQNEAQ (reference sequence). With 1 base removed from V and 2 bases from J, the gap between germline ends came to 6 bases. The CDR3 bases are TGTGCCAGCAGCTTAGGACAGCCCTACGAGCAGTACTTC. It encodes CASSLGQPYEQYF.

On this clone: A read error may produce the germline difference seen at one junction end. The chain uses TRBV7-9 and TRBJ1-2; D may be TRBD1 (5 bases). Germline lookup yields CDR1 SEHNR and CDR2 FQNEAQ (reference sequence). The CDR3 spans 12 residues. This CDR3 is CSSSQGEDGYTF. For the CDR3, the DNA is TGTTCCAGCAGTCAGGGTGAAGATGGCTACACCTTC.

The chain links TRBV7-2 to TRBJ2-3; 9 positions match TRBD1. Germline V gene data show CDR1 as SGHTA and CDR2 as FQGNSA. Germline trimming cut 5 bases from V and 4 bases from J; bases unmatched to any gene: 13. This CDR3 has 17 residues. CDR3 nucleotides: TGTGCCAGCAGCGAGGGAAGATACAGGGGGCGCGCAGATACGCAGTATTTT. Protein sequence: CASSEGRYRGRADTQYF.

The chain has TRBV2 and TRBJ1-4; the D is unclear. The CDR3 covers 14 residues. The V gene's germline CDR1 is SNHLY and CDR2 FYNNEI. V lost 3 bases and J 4 bases, leaving 9 bases between the germline ends. DNA of the CDR3: TGTGCCAGCAGTGAGGAGGCAGTTAATGAAAAACTGTTTTTT. Translation: CASSEEAVNEKLFF.

This sequence joins TRBV5-4 and TRBJ2-1, with 7 bases lining up with TRBD1. The CDR3 length is 16 residues. The germline V gene encodes CDR1 SGHNT and CDR2 YYREEE (reference sequence). V trimming: 0 bases; J trimming: 9 bases; junction bases outside the gene matches: 12. In DNA form, the CDR3 reads TGTGCCAGCAGCTTGGAAGGGGGCGCGTTTTCGGGTGAGCAGTTCTTC. Translating gives CASSLEGGAFSGEQFF.

This clone was seen a single time. This CDR3 reads CASIQGWDQPQHF. The CDR3, as DNA: TGTGCCAGCATCCAGGGTTGGGATCAGCCCCAGCATTTT. The rearrangement uses TRBV6-1 and TRBJ1-5; D possibly corresponds to TRBD1 (5 bases). Germline-derived CDR1 and CDR2 are MNHNS and SASEGT. The V and J ends lost 7 bases and 5 bases respectively, with 12 bases between them. This CDR3 region has 13 residues.

In its sample, this clone was seen a few times. The genes are TRBV4-3 and TRBJ2-7; D not certain. With 3 bases removed from V and 2 bases from J, the gap between germline ends came to 8 bases. CDR3 length: 13 residues. Germline V gene lookup returns CDR1 LGHNA and CDR2 YSLEER. CDR3 sequence (DNA): TGCGCCAGCAGCCAGGGCTTCCCCTACGAGCAGTACTTC. This encodes CASSQGFPYEQYF.

V and J are TRBV7-2 and TRBJ1-5, with D hard to call. The V end lost 5 bases, the J end lost 7 bases, and 12 bases lay between the germline ends. The CDR3 sequence is 13 residues long. Germline CDR1 reads SGHTA; CDR2 reads FQGNSA. DNA of the CDR3: TGTGCCAGCAGCCCGAATGCGGGCCAGCCCCAGCATTTT. Amino acid sequence: CASSPNAGQPQHF.

The chain uses TRBV30 and TRBJ1-5; D uncertain. V was cut by 0 bases and J by 6 bases, with 9 bases left in between. The CDR3 is 13 amino acids. Germline V gives CDR1 GTSNPN, CDR2 SVGIG (reference sequence). For the CDR3, the DNA is TGTGCCTGGAGTGTACATAACAGTCAGCCCCAGCATTTT. Translated, it gives CAWSVHNSQPQHF. The full variable domain, with the rest looked up from reference TRBV30 and TRBJ1-5, is SQTIHQWPATLVQPVGSPLSLECTVEGTSNPNLYWYRQAAGRGLQLLFYSVGIGQISSEVPQNLSASRPQDRQFILSSKKLLLSDSGFYLCAWSVHNSQPQHFGDGTRLSIL.

V is TRBV27 and J is TRBJ1-4; D gene uncertain. In germline, CDR1 is MNHEY, CDR2 SMNVEV (reference sequence). This CDR3 is 13 amino acids long. Trimming removed 8 bases from V and 3 bases from J, with 10 bases in between. This CDR3 is CASGLTANEKLFF. The CDR3 nucleotides read TGTGCCAGCGGGCTCACAGCTAATGAAAAACTGTTTTTT.

The V call is TRBV5-4, the J call TRBJ2-1; D is perhaps TRBD1 (5 bases). The germline V gene has CDR1 SGHNT and CDR2 YYREEE (reference sequence). Trimming pared 3 bases from V and 1 base from J, leaving 17 bases between. The CDR3 spans 17 residues. Here the CDR3 reads CASSWGATTQSYNEQFF. In DNA, the CDR3 is TGTGCCAGCAGCTGGGGCGCCACTACCCAGTCCTACAATGAGCAGTTCTTC.

The chain carries TRBV7-2 and TRBJ2-7; D gene uncertain. The CDR3 contains 14 residues. Germline CDR1 reads SGHTA; CDR2 reads FQGNSA. With 2 bases removed from V and 3 bases from J, the gap between germline ends came to 11 bases. The CDR3 reads CASSLRQRGYEQYF. DNA for the CDR3: TGTGCCAGCAGCTTACGGCAGAGAGGCTACGAGCAGTACTTC. Based on the CDR3 plus reference TRBV7-2 and TRBJ2-7, the full variable domain is GAGVSQSPSNKVTEKGKDVELRCDPISGHTALYWYRQSLGQGLEFLIYFQGNSAPDKSGLPSDRFSAERTGGSVSTLTIQRTQQEDSAVYLCASSLRQRGYEQYFGPGTRLTVT.

The rearrangement uses TRBV4-3 and TRBJ2-5; TRBD1 matches 8 bases. The J call could be wrong; TRBJ2-7 is a better fit for the DNA end. The CDR3 is 15 amino acids. Germline V CDR1 and CDR2: LGHNA, YSLEER. CDR3 region: CASSQDWTGKYEQYF. The DNA of the CDR3 is TGCGCCAGCAGCCAAGACTGGACAGGGAAGTACGAGCAGTACTTC.

The J gene is TRBJ2-5, the V gene TRBV29-1; perhaps TRBD2 as D (6 bases). The V gene's germline CDR1 is SQVTM and CDR2 ANQGSEA. Between the trimmed V and J ends, which lost 3 bases and 6 bases, there was a span of 11 bases. This CDR3 contains 12 residues. The CDR3 sequence is CSVEAGSKTQYF. The CDR3 DNA follows: TGCAGCGTTGAGGCGGGGTCCAAGACCCAGTACTTC.

The rearrangement links TRBV10-3 to TRBJ2-3, with TRBD2 identical over 12 bases. V dropped 7 bases and J dropped 10; count of bases not matched to a gene: 6. Germline V gene lookup returns CDR1 ENHRY and CDR2 SYGVKD. This CDR3 has 13 amino acids. CDR3 amino acids: CAITSGRVEAQYF. As DNA, the CDR3 is TGTGCCATCACTAGCGGGAGGGTGGAGGCGCAGTATTTT.

This chain uses TRBV5-4 with TRBJ2-3; 10 positions match TRBD2. Germline CDR1 is SGHNT and CDR2 is YYREEE (reference sequence). Trimming removed 6 bases from V and 2 bases from J; junction bases left unmatched: 9. The CDR3 loop spans 16 amino acids. The CDR3 bases are TGTGCCAGCACCTCAAGCGGGAGGGCCGACACAGATACGCAGTATTTT. Residues: CASTSSGRADTDTQYF.

The chain combines TRBV19 with TRBJ2-5; 7 bases are shared with TRBD2. The germline V gene has CDR1 LNHDA and CDR2 SQIVND (reference sequence). V lost 6 bases to trimming and J lost 5 bases; unmatched junction nucleotides: 6. The CDR3 runs to 13 residues. Written as DNA, the CDR3 is TGTGCCAGTAGCTTTGCGGGAGTTGAGACCCAGTACTTC. As protein: CASSFAGVETQYF.

The V call is TRBV21-1, the J call TRBJ2-7; the D call in the table, TRBD1, was not verified against the DNA. TRBV21-1 is flagged as a pseudogene. This CDR3 is built from 20 residues. This CDR3 reads CASSNNGLGQSTRLACEQYF. The CDR3 nucleotides are TGTGCCAGCAGCAATAATGGGTTGGGACAGTCCACCCGCCTAGCGTGCGAGCAGTACTTC.

J is TRBJ2-3 and V is TRBV4-1, with 11 bases aligning to TRBD2. The J segment lost 4 bases and the V segment lost 1 base, leaving 7 bases of the junction unmatched. The CDR3 extends over 17 amino acids. CDR1 is MGHRA, CDR2 YSYEKL, per germline. The CDR3 sequence is CASSQALSGGAADTQYF. The CDR3 region has the DNA TGCGCCAGCAGCCAAGCCCTTAGCGGGGGGGCGGCAGATACGCAGTATTTT.

The CDR3 reads CASSLASLRQWSPQHF. Written as DNA, the CDR3 is TGTGCCAGCAGCTTAGCGAGTCTTAGACAGTGGTCGCCCCAGCATTTT. The chain has TRBV7-2 and TRBJ1-5; possible D gene TRBD1, 5 bases. Trimming pared 0 bases from V and 9 bases from J, leaving 18 bases between. CDR1 and CDR2 from the germline V gene are SGHTA and FQGNSA. This CDR3 has 16 amino acids.

This clone was seen only a few times. CDR3 coding DNA: TGTGCCAGCAGCGTCACTAGCGGGAGTGTCAGCTCCTACAATGAGCAGTTCTTC. This codes for CASSVTSGSVSSYNEQFF. The rearrangement uses TRBV9 and TRBJ2-1; 11 bases match TRBD2. The CDR3 has 18 amino acids. After removal of 2 bases from V and 0 bases from J, the junction contained 7 bases not matched to a gene. Per germline, CDR1 SGDLS and CDR2 YYNGEE.

CDR3 DNA: TGTGCCAGCACCGCTAGCGTTGGGCCCCAAGAGACCCAGTACTTC. Translation gives CASTASVGPQETQYF. This rearrangement joins TRBV6-1 to TRBJ2-5, with D perhaps TRBD2 (6 bases). The CDR3 has 15 residues. Germline V CDR1 and CDR2: MNHNS, SASEGT. The V gene lost 7 bases and the J gene lost 1 base, with 16 bases spanning the gap.

This clone was seen only a few times. The chain carries TRBV2 and TRBJ2-1; TRBD2 aligns across 8 bases. This CDR3 region has 15 residues. Germline trimming cut 7 bases from V and 6 bases from J; bases unmatched to any gene: 11. The germline gives CDR1 SNHLY, CDR2 FYNNEI. CDR3 in DNA: TGTGCCAGCACCCTAAGCGGGAGTAAATTCAATGAGCAGTTCTTC. It is translated as CASTLSGSKFNEQFF.

The gene calls are TRBV5-5 and TRBJ1-3; the match to TRBD1 covers 10 bases. The CDR3 sequence is 16 residues long. V lost 4 bases to trimming and J lost 7 bases; unmatched junction nucleotides: 11. Germline CDR1 reads SGHKS; CDR2 reads YYEKEE (reference sequence). The CDR3 DNA follows: TGTGCCAGCAGCCCCGCCGGGACAGGGGTTAGGAACACCATATATTTT. Protein: CASSPAGTGVRNTIYF. Full variable domain (outside the CDR3, taken from reference TRBV5-5 and TRBJ1-3): DAGVTQSPTHLIKTRGQQVTLRCSPISGHKSVSWYQQVLGQGPQFIFQYYEKEERGRGNFPDRFSARQFPNYSSELNVNALLLGDSALYLCASSPAGTGVRNTIYFGEGSWLTVV.

This clone was counted between two and nine times. The rearrangement joins TRBV4-2 to TRBJ1-5, with D possibly being TRBD1 (6 bases). CDR3 length: 17 amino acids. Germline CDR1 is LGHNA and CDR2 is YNFKEQ. V was trimmed by 0 bases and J by 2 bases, leaving 14 bases between them. For the CDR3, the DNA is TGTGCCAGCAGCCAAGATCGGGTAGGGGGGGGCAATCAGCCCCAGCATTTT. Translating it yields CASSQDRVGGGNQPQHF.